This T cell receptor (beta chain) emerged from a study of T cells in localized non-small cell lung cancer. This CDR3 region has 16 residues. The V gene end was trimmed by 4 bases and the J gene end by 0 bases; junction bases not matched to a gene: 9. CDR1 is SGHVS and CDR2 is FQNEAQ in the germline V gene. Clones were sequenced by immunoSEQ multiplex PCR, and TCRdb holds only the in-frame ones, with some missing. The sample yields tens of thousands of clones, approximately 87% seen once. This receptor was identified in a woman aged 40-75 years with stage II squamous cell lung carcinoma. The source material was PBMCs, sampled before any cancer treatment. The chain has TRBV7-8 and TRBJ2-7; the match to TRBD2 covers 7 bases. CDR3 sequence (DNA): TGTGCCAGCAGCTCGGGGGAGGGCTTTAGCTCCTACGAGCAGTACTTC. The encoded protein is CASSSGEGFSSYEQYF.